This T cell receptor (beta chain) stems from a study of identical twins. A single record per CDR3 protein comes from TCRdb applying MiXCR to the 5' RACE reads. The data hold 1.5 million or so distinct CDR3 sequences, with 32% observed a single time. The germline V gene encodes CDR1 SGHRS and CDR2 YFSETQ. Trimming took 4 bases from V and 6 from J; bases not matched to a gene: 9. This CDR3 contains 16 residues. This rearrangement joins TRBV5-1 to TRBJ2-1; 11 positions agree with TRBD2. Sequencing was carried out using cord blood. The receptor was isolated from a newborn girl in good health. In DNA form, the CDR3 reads TGCGCCAGCAGCACGACTAGCGGGGTGGGAGGCAATGAGCAGTTCTTC. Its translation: CASSTTSGVGGNEQFF.